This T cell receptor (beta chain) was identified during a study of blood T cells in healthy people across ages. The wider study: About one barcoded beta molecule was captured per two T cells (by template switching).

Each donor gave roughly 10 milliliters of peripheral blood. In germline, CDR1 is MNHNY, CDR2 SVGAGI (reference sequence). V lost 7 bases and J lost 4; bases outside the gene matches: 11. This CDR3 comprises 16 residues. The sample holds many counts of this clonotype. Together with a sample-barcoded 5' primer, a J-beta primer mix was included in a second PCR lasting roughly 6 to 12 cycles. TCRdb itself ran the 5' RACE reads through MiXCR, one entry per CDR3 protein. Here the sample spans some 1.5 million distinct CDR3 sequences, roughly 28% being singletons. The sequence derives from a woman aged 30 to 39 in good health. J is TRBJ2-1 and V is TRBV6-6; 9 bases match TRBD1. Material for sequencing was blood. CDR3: CASTTGTGQGYNEQFF. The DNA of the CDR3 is TGTGCCAGCACTACAGGAACGGGACAGGGTTACAATGAGCAGTTCTTC.